This entry concerns a single T cell receptor (beta chain). This entry is derived from a study of blood T cell repertoires in COVID-19. Study details: Donors in the United States, Italy and Spain gave samples during acute or convalescent COVID-19. In each case, the material was cDNA or gDNA derived from T cells, B-cell-depleted T cells, or PBMCs.

In the original analysis: Amplified reference gene primers provided the basis for estimating nucleated cell counts. Profiled with immunoSEQ multiplex PCR; TCRdb holds only in-frame clones, not every one. V, J and clone size were drawn from that table, and D and trimming were deduced from the DNA. The sample shows 70,000 or so clones, roughly nine tenths of them seen only once. V lost 0 bases to trimming and J lost 2 bases; unmatched junction nucleotides: 25. Germline V gene sequence: CDR1 MDHEN, CDR2 SYDVKM. This CDR3 is 23 amino acids long. The sequence was collected from a man in his forties or fifties with acute or convalescent COVID-19. The chain uses TRBV28 and TRBJ2-1, with 7 bases fitting TRBD2. Sequenced sample: peripheral blood. In nucleotides, the CDR3 is TGTGCCAGCAGTTTATGGGGTGCCAACTGGGGGAGGGCCGAATTCACACCCTACAATGAGCAGTTCTTC. This translates into CASSLWGANWGRAEFTPYNEQFF.